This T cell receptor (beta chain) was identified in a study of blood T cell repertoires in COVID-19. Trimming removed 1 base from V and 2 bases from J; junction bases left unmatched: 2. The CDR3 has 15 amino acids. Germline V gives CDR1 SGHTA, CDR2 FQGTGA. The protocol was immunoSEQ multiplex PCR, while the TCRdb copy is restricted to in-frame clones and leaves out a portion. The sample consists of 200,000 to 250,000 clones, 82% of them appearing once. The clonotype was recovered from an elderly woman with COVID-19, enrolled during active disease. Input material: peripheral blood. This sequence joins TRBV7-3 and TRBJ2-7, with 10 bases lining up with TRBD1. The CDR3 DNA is TGTGCCAGCAGCTTAATCGACAGGGGGCCCTACGAGCAGTACTTC. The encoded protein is CASSLIDRGPYEQYF.